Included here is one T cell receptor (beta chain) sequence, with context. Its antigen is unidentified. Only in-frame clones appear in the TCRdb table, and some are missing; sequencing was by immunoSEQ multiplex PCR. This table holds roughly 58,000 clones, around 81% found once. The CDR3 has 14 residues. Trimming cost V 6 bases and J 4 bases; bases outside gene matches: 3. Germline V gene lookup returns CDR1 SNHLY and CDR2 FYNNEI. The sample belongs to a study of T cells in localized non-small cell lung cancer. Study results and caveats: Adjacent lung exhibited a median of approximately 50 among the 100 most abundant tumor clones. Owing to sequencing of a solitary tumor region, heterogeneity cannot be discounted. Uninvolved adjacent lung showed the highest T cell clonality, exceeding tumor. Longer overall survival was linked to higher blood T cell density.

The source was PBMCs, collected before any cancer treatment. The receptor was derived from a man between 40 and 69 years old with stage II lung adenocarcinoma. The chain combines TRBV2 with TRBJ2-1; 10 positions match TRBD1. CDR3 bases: TGTGCCAGCAGCTCGGGACAGGGGTACAATGAGCAGTTCTTC. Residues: CASSSGQGYNEQFF. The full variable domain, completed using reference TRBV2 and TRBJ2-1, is EPEVTQTPSHQVTQMGQEVILRCVPISNHLYFYWYRQILGQKVEFLVSFYNNEISEKSEIFDDQFSVERPDGSNFTLKIRSTKLEDSAMYFCASSSGQGYNEQFFGPGTRLTVL.